The sequence of this T cell receptor beta chain was determined in a study of CD8+CD57+ T cells in acquired aplastic anemia (dated by TCRdb to the late 2010s). Broadly, across the study: Extracted DNA from sorted CD4+ and CD8+ cells averaged around 3.3 ug, ranging from roughly 0.19 to 27.4 ug. An average of about 10 million reads for CD4+ cells and approximately 11 million reads for CD8+ cells was obtained from healthy donor samples. General study outcomes and caveats: Although twenty-nine CD8+ CDR3 sequences were shared by patients and controls, these sequences appeared highly expressed in patients and within the immunodominant clones of patients. No significant difference in CD8+ Simpson's diversity was found between patients and healthy controls (P=0.060).

In this study, sorted CD4+ and CD8+ T cells from the blood of healthy subjects and of severe aplastic anemia patients had their TCR repertoires deep-sequenced. Ficoll-Paque density gradient centrifugation was used to isolate peripheral blood mononuclear cells. Before DNA was extracted, CD4+ and CD8+ T cells were sorted using either FACS or magnetic beads. In regard to this clonotype: Its antigen specificity is not known. No quality values exist for individual bases; no much larger clone is one base distant.

Genomic DNA served as template for TCR beta VDJ combination and CDR3 sequence profiling. TCR repertoire sequencing was run on an Illumina HiSeq 2000. As for the authors' bioinformatics: Repertoires were assessed using TRBV/TRBJ rearrangement plots, CDR3 size and DJ length profiles, and Simpson's diversity index. The immunodominant clone was defined as the most abundant DNA sequence in deep sequencing data. CDR3 amino acid sequences were screened for sharing across subjects and were compared with published repertoires and the VDJdb database. TCRdb passed the public sequencing reads through fastp at Q25 and MiXCR, retaining productive beta sequences. Rows matching on CDR3 protein sequence are summarized as one entry with the most common DNA and genes. TCRdb's processing, not the authors', yielded these V and J calls. Counted in this sample were 98,000 or so distinct CDR3 sequences; about half of them appeared once. The top ten clones comprise 30% to 40% of the sample.

Taken from cysteine to phenylalanine, the CDR3 has 14 residues. The kept DNA is CDR3 alone, 42 bases in frame from the first base. From a lookup of the germline V gene, CDR1 and CDR2 are SQVTM and ANQGSEA. V and J are trimmed by 3 bases and 3 bases, and the gene matches miss 7 bases of the junction. The specimen sequenced was sorted CD4+, CD8+, or CD8+CD57+ T cells (not recorded which) from PBMCs. The sequence was obtained from a human donor in good health, serving as a control. The chain employs TRBV29-1 and TRBJ2-7; 8 bases in the junction line up with TRBD1. The CDR3 has the sequence CSVDSGQGHYEQYF. The nucleotide sequence reads TGCAGCGTTGACTCCGGACAGGGTCACTACGAGCAGTACTTC.